These 11 T cell receptor beta chains came from one sample sequenced in a study of blood T cell repertoires in COVID-19. Sequencing was performed with immunoSEQ multiplex PCR; in TCRdb, only in-frame clones are kept and a portion is missing. The top ten clones hold around 10% of a sample with about 160,000 clones, approximately 80% of them seen once. The sample consisted of peripheral blood. The receptors shown here come from an elderly woman with active or convalescent COVID-19.

This clone was seen once. V is TRBV19 and J is TRBJ1-5, with 11 bases fitting TRBD1. CDR3 length: 17 residues. Germline assignment: CDR1 LNHDA and CDR2 SQIVND (reference sequence). Germline trimming cut 5 bases from V and 1 base from J; bases unmatched to any gene: 7. DNA for the CDR3: TGTGCCAGTAGTGTAGGACAGGGGGCGTTGAGCAATCAGCCCCAGCATTTT. Its protein is CASSVGQGALSNQPQHF.

The chain carries TRBV3-1 (or the pseudogene TRBV3-2) and TRBJ2-5; D possibly corresponds to TRBD2 (6 bases). Trimming stripped 4 bases from V and 5 bases from J, with 14 bases between. The CDR3 runs 14 residues. The germline gives CDR1 LGHDT, CDR2 YNNKEL (reference sequence). The DNA for the CDR3 is TGTGCCAGCAGCCGAGGACGGGCGGGGGAGACCCAGTACTTC. This encodes CASSRGRAGETQYF.

This clone was seen once. This rearrangement joins TRBV5-1 to TRBJ1-2; 8 nucleotides align to TRBD1. The CDR3 is 14 amino acids. Trimming removed 2 bases from V and 7 bases from J; junction bases left unmatched: 7. CDR1 is SGHRS, CDR2 YFSETQ, per germline. CDR3 protein: CASSLGQGVFGYTF. In DNA, the CDR3 is TGCGCCAGCAGCTTAGGACAGGGAGTATTTGGCTACACCTTC.

V and J are TRBV19 and TRBJ1-1; 10 bases agree with TRBD1. V lost 7 bases to trimming and J lost 3 bases; unmatched junction nucleotides: 11. The CDR3 is 16 residues long. Germline CDR1 and CDR2: LNHDA and SQIVND (reference sequence). The CDR3 spells CASTSTGQGRDTEAFF. CDR3 bases: TGTGCCAGTACCTCCACGGGACAGGGGAGGGACACTGAAGCTTTCTTT.

The chain is built from TRBV7-3 and TRBJ2-3, with unresolved D. Germline values: CDR1 SGHTA, CDR2 FQGTGA. V lost 2 bases and J lost 9, with 15 bases in between. This CDR3 is 14 amino acids long. CDR3 nucleotides: TGTGCCAGCAGCTTAGACGTGGTTGGGCGCACGCAGTATTTT. This translates into CASSLDVVGRTQYF.

The rearrangement joins TRBV5-5 to TRBJ1-3, with D unclear. There are 17 residues in the CDR3. Germline CDR1 and CDR2: SGHKS and YYEKEE (reference sequence). Trimming took 0 bases from V and 0 from J, leaving 13 bases between them. In nucleotides, the CDR3 is TGTGCCAGCAGCTTGGTGCCGGGGAAGGTCTCTGGAAACACCATATATTTT. Translated, it gives CASSLVPGKVSGNTIYF.

The chain is built from TRBV19 and TRBJ1-2; possibly TRBD1 for D (6 bases). There are 12 residues in the CDR3. Per germline, CDR1 LNHDA and CDR2 SQIVND (reference sequence). Between the trimmed V and J ends, which lost 8 bases and 5 bases, there was a span of 12 bases. CDR3 bases: TGTGCCAGTGCCCGGACAGCTTATGGCTACACCTTC. Amino acids: CASARTAYGYTF.

The genes are TRBV6-2 or TRBV6-3 and TRBJ1-2; 8 nucleotides agree with TRBD1. The CDR3 is made up of 14 amino acids. Losses at the gene ends were 4 bases for V and 4 bases for J; bases not matched to a gene: 5. CDR1 and CDR2 from the germline V gene are MNHEY and SVGEGT. The DNA of the CDR3 is TGTGCCAGCAGTTTCGGGCAGGGGGCCTATGGCTACACCTTC. Translated: CASSFGQGAYGYTF.

The rearrangement links TRBV4-3 to TRBJ2-3; no reliable D call. This CDR3 has 15 residues. Trimming stripped 5 bases from V and 2 bases from J, with 14 bases between. Germline CDR1 LGHNA, CDR2 YSLEER. This CDR3 reads CASSKSLLSTDTQYF. The CDR3 DNA reads as TGCGCCAGCAGCAAGAGCCTGCTTTCCACAGATACGCAGTATTTT.

The rearrangement uses TRBV11-2 and TRBJ2-7; TRBD1 is a possible D gene (5 bases). Germline-derived CDR1 and CDR2 are SGHAT and FQNNGV. This CDR3 has 14 residues. Trimming cost V 3 bases and J 0 bases, with 9 bases left between them. As DNA, the CDR3 is TGTGCCAGCAGCTTCTCCAGGGACTCCTACGAGCAGTACTTC. Protein sequence: CASSFSRDSYEQYF.

V and J are TRBV11-3 and TRBJ1-1; no definite D call. V was shortened by 0 bases and J by 4 bases, with 9 bases between the two germline ends. CDR1 SGHNT and CDR2 YENEEA come from the germline V gene. The CDR3 totals 14 residues. The CDR3 is CASSLELFSTEAFF. In DNA, the CDR3 is TGTGCCAGCAGCTTAGAACTCTTTTCCACTGAAGCTTTCTTT.